The rows below give T cell receptor beta chains drawn from one sample of a study of cytomegalovirus exposure and HLA in healthy donors. Libraries were prepared by immunoSEQ multiplex PCR; TCRdb keeps only in-frame clonotypes and omits some of them. Of some 97,000 clones listed, around three quarters are singletons. The sample comprised PBMCs. The source of these receptors is a female donor in good health and CMV-seropositive. CDR3s include the opening cysteine and the closing phenylalanine or tryptophan. D genes are given only for firm matches. Rows may omit the clone size; those that give it use once, few, many or a size class.

v_gene,abundance,d_gene,j_gene,CDR3nt,CDR3aa
TRBV6-5,NA,NA,TRBJ2-2,TGTGCCAGCAGCGAGGTAAATACCGGGGAGCTGTTTTTT,CASSEVNTGELFF
TRBV12-5,NA,TRBD1,TRBJ1-1,TGTGCTAGTGGTTTGGAAACAGGGGGGAACACTGAAGCTTTCTTT,CASGLETGGNTEAFF
TRBV18,NA,NA,TRBJ1-6,TGTGCCACAGGAGGCCAACATAATTCACCCCTCCACTTT,CATGGQHNSPLHF
TRBV10-2,NA,TRBD2,TRBJ2-5,TGCGCCAACACCGGGCTAGCGGGGGGACGGGAGACCCAGTACTTC,CANTGLAGGRETQYF
TRBV7-9,NA,TRBD1,TRBJ1-6,TGTTCCAGCAGCTTAGATGGGACAGGGGATTCACCCCTCCACTTT,CSSSLDGTGDSPLHF
TRBV9,few,NA,TRBJ2-5,TGTGCCAGCAGCGTAGAGGAGAGGGCCCGAGAGACCCAGTACTTC,CASSVEERARETQYF
TRBV18,NA,NA,TRBJ2-6,TGTGCCAGCTCATCGAGCTCTGGGGCCAACGGCCTGACTTTC,CASSSSSGANGLTF
TRBV5-1,NA,TRBD1,TRBJ2-1,TGCGCCAGCAGCTTAACAGGGGATAACTACAATGAGCAGTTCTTC,CASSLTGDNYNEQFF
TRBV6-6,NA,NA,TRBJ1-1,TGTGCCAGCACCCTAACGCAGGCTTGGAACACTGAAGCTTTCTTT,CASTLTQAWNTEAFF
TRBV18,NA,NA,TRBJ2-4,TGTGCCAGCTCACCCATGATCTTACTAGCCAAAAACATTCAGTACTTC,CASSPMILLAKNIQYF
TRBV11-3,NA,TRBD1,TRBJ2-3,TGTGCCAGCAGCATGGGGACAGGGGTTTTGAAAGATACGCAGTATTTT,CASSMGTGVLKDTQYF
TRBV7-2,once,NA,TRBJ2-2,TGTGCCAGCAGCTTAGAACCGAGCACCGGGGAGCTGTTTTTT,CASSLEPSTGELFF
TRBV4-3,NA,TRBD2,TRBJ2-5,TGCGCCAGCAGCCTAGGGGCTAGCGGGGGGACTCTACAAGAGACCCAGTACTTC,CASSLGASGGTLQETQYF
TRBV4-1,NA,NA,TRBJ1-2,TGCGCCAGCAGCCAAGAAGTTGGGGCCCCTAGGGGCGATGGCTACACCTTC,CASSQEVGAPRGDGYTF
TRBV5-5,NA,TRBD1,TRBJ2-5,TGTGCCAGCAGCTCGGGACAGGGCAAGACCCAGTACTTC,CASSSGQGKTQYF
TRBV28,NA,NA,TRBJ1-1,TGTGCCAGCAGTTTCCCCCCTAATCACAGTCCGACTGAAGCTTTCTTT,CASSFPPNHSPTEAFF
TRBV5-3,NA,NA,TRBJ2-4,TGTGCCAGAAGCAGCTACCGCTACAGGGAAAGTCAGTACTTC,CARSSYRYRESQYF